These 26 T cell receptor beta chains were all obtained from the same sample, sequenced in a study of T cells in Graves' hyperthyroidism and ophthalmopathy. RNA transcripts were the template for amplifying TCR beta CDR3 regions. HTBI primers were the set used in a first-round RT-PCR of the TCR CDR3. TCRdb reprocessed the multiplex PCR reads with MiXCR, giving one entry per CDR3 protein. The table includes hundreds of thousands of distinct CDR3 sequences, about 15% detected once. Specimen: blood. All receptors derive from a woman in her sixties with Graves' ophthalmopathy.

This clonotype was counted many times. The CDR3 sequence: CAITGMEDTQYF. The CDR3 coding sequence is TGTGCCATCACCGGTATGGAAGATACGCAGTATTTT. The gene calls are TRBV10-3 and TRBJ2-3; no firm D call. Germline V gene lookup returns CDR1 ENHRY and CDR2 SYGVKD. Trimming removed 7 bases from V and 5 bases from J, with 10 bases in between. The length of the CDR3 is 12 residues.

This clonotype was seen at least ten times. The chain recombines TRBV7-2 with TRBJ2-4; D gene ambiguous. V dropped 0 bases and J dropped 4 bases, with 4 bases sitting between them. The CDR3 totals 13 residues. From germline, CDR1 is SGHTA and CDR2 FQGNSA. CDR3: CASSLAPKNIQYF. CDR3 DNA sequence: TGTGCCAGCAGCTTAGCGCCTAAAAACATTCAGTACTTC.

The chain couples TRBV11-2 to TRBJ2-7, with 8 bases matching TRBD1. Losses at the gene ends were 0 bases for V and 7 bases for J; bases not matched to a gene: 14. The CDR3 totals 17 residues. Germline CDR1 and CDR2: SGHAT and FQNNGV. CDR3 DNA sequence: TGTGCCAGCAGCTTAGAACCTTTCCGGCAGGGGGCGCGGGAGCAGTACTTC. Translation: CASSLEPFRQGAREQYF.

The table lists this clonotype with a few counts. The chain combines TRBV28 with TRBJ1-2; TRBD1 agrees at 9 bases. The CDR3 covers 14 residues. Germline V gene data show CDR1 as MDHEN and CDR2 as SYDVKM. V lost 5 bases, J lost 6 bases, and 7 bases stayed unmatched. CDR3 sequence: CASSEAGTGHGYTF. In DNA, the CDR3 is TGTGCCAGCAGTGAAGCCGGGACAGGGCATGGCTACACCTTC.

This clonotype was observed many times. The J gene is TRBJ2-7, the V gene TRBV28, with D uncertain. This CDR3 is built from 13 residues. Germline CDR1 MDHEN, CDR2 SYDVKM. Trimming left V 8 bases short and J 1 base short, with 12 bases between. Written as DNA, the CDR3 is TGTGCCAGCTCTGTAGGTGGATCCTACGAGCAGTACTTC. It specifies CASSVGGSYEQYF.

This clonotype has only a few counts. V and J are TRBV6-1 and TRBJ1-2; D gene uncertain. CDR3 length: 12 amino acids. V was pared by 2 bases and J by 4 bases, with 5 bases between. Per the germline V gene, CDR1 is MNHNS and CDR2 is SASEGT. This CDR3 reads CASSEFGYGYTF. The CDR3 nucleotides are TGTGCCAGCAGTGAATTTGGCTATGGCTACACCTTC.

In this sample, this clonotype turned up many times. The DNA of the CDR3 is TGTGCCAGCAGTTCTCCGGGACAGGGGAAAGGAGATACGCAGTATTTT. Its translation is CASSSPGQGKGDTQYF. The chain carries TRBV28 and TRBJ2-3, with 10 bases that match TRBD1. Germline CDR1 and CDR2: MDHEN and SYDVKM. Trimming removed 4 bases from V and 5 bases from J; junction bases left unmatched: 9. CDR3 size: 16 residues.

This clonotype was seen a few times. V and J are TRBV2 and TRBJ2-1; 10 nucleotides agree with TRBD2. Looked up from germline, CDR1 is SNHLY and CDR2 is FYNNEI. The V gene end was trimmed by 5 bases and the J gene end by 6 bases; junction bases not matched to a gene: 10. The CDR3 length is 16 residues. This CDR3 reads CASSTLGLAEINEQFF. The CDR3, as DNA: TGTGCCAGCAGTACTCTCGGACTAGCGGAGATCAATGAGCAGTTCTTC.

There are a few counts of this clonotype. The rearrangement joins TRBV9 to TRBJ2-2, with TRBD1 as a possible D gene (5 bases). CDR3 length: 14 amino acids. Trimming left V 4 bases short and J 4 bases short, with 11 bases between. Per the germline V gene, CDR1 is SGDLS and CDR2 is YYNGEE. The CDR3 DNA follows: TGTGCCAGCAGCTCCCGACAGATCACCGGGGAGCTGTTTTTT. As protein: CASSSRQITGELFF.

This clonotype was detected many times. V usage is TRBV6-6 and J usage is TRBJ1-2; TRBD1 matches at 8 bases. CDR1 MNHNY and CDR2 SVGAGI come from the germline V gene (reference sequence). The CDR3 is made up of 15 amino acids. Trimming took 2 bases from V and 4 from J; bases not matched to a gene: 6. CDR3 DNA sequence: TGTGCCAGCAGTTACGGACAGGGCTGGAGCTATGGCTACACCTTC. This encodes CASSYGQGWSYGYTF.

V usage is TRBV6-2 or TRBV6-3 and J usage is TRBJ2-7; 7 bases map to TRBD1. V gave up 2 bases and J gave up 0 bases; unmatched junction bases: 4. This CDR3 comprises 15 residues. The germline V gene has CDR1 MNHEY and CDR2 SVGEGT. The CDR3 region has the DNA TGTGCCAGCAGTTACGCCGGGACAGCCTCCTACGAGCAGTACTTC. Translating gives CASSYAGTASYEQYF.

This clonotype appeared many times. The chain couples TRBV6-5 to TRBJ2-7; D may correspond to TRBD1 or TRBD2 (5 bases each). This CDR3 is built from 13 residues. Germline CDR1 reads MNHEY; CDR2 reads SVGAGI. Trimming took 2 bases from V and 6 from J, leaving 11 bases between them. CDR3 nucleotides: TGTGCCAGCAGTTACATCAGGGACGGCGAGCAGTACTTC. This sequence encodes CASSYIRDGEQYF.

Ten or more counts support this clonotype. CDR3 amino acids: CATSTGTGFYEKLFF. As DNA, the CDR3 is TGTGCCACCAGCACCGGGACAGGGTTTTATGAAAAACTGTTTTTT. The genes are TRBV15 and TRBJ1-4; 9 bases agree with TRBD1. Trimming cost V 4 bases and J 6 bases; bases outside gene matches: 6. Looked up from germline, CDR1 is LNHNV and CDR2 is YYDKDF (reference sequence). The CDR3 sequence is 15 residues long.

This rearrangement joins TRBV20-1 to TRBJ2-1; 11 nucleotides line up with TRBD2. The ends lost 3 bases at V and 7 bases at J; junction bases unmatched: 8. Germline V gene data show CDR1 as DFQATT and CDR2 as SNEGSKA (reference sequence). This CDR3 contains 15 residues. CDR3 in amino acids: CSARGTSGLGNEQFF. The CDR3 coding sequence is TGCAGTGCTAGGGGGACTAGCGGACTGGGTAATGAGCAGTTCTTC.

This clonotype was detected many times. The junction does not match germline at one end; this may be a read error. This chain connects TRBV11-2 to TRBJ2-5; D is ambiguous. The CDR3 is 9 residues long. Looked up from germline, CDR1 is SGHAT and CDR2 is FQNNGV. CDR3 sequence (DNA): TGTGCCAGCAGCTTAGATCGAGACTTC. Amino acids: CASSLDRDF.

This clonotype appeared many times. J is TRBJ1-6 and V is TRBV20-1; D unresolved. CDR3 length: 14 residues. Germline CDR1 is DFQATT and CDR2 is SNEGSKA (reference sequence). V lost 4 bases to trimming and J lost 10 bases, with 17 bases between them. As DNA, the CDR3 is TGCAGTGCTAAAAAGGCCGCCAATGCGTCACCCCTCCACTTT. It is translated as CSAKKAANASPLHF.

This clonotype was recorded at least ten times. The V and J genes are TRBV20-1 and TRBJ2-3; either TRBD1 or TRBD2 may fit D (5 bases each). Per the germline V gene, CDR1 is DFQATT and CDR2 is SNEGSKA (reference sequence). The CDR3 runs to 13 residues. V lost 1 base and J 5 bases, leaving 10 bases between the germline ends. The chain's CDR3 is CSARGEGIDTQYF. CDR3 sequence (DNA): TGCAGTGCTAGAGGCGAGGGGATAGATACGCAGTATTTT.

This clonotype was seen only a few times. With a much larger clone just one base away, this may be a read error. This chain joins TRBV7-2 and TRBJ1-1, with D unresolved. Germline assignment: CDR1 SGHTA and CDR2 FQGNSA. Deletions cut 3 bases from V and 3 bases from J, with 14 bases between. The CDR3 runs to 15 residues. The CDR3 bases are TGTGCCAGCAGCTTCGGTGCAGGCGGGGACACTGAAGCTTTCTTT. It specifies CASSFGAGGDTEAFF.

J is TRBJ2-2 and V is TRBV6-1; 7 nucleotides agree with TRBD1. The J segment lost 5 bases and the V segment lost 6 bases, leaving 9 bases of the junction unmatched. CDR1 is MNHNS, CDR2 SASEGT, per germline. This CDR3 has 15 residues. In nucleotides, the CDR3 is TGTGCCAGCAGAGCACGACAGGGTGGAACCGGGGAGCTGTTTTTT. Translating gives CASRARQGGTGELFF.

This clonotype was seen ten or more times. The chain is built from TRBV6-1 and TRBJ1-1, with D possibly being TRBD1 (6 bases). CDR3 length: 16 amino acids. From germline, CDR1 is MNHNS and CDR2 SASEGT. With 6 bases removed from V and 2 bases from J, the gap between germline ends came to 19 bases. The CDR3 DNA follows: TGTGCCAGCAGCGATTGGGCAACAGGGATTAACACTGAAGCTTTCTTT. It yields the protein CASSDWATGINTEAFF.

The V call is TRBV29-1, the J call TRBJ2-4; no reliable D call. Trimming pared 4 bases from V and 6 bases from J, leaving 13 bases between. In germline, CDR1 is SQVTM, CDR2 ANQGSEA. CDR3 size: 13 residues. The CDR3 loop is CSVGATMGNIQYF. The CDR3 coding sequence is TGCAGCGTTGGGGCCACCATGGGAAACATTCAGTACTTC.

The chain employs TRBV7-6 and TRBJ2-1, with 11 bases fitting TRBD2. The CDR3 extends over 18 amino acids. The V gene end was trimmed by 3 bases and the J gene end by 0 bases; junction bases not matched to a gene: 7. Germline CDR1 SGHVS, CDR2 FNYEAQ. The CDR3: CASSFGGTSGSSYNEQFF. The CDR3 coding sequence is TGTGCCAGCAGCTTTGGGGGGACTAGCGGAAGCTCCTACAATGAGCAGTTCTTC.

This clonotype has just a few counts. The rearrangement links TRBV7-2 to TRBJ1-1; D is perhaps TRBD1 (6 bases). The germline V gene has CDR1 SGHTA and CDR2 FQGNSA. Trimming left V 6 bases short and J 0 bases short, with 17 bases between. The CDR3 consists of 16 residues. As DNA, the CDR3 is TGTGCCAGCAGTCGTAACAGGGTCAGGATGAACACTGAAGCTTTCTTT. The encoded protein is CASSRNRVRMNTEAFF. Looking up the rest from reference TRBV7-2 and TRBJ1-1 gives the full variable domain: GAGVSQSPSNKVTEKGKDVELRCDPISGHTALYWYRQSLGQGLEFLIYFQGNSAPDKSGLPSDRFSAERTGGSVSTLTIQRTQQEDSAVYLCASSRNRVRMNTEAFFGQGTRLTVV.

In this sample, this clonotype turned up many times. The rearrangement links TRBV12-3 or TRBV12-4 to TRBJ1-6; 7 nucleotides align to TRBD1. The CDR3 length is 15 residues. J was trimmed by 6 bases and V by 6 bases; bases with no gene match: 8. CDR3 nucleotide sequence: TGTGCCAGCAGCCTATCTGACAGGGCTAATTCACCCCTCCACTTT. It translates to CASSLSDRANSPLHF.

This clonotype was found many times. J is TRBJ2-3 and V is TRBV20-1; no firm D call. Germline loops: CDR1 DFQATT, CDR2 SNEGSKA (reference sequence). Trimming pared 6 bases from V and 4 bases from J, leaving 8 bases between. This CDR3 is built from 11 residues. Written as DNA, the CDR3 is TGCAGTGCGACGAATTCAGATACGCAGTATTTT. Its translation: CSATNSDTQYF.

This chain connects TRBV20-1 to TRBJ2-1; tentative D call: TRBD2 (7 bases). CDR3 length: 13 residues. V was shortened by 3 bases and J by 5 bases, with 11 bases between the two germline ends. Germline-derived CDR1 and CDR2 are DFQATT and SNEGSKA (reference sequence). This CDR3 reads CSASEGGHNEQFF. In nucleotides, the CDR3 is TGCAGTGCTAGTGAGGGGGGGCACAATGAGCAGTTCTTC.